This passage covers 3 T cell receptor beta chains from one sample sequenced in a study of T cell changes during pregnancy in multiple sclerosis. Assay used: immunoSEQ multiplex PCR; TCRdb lists only in-frame clones, some missing. The sample holds 50,000 to 55,000 clones, more than 85% seen once. The source was CD4+ T cells from peripheral blood mononuclear cells, collected after pregnancy. These receptors all stem from a female donor with multiple sclerosis, enrolled in a pregnancy study.

This chain links TRBV13 with TRBJ2-2; no clear D. V lost 1 base to trimming and J lost 0 bases, with 9 bases between them. The length of the CDR3 is 16 residues. CDR1 PRHDT and CDR2 FYEKMQ come from the germline V gene (reference sequence). CDR3 coding DNA: TGTGCCAGCAGCTTAGACAGAAATCCGAACACCGGGGAGCTGTTTTTT. It codes for CASSLDRNPNTGELFF.

The chain couples TRBV4-1 to TRBJ2-3; the match to TRBD1 covers 8 bases. CDR3 length: 18 residues. Germline assignment: CDR1 MGHRA and CDR2 YSYEKL. The V segment lost 4 bases and the J segment 4 bases; nucleotides outside the gene matches: 16. Here the CDR3 reads CASSPGQGARGRADTQYF. CDR3 nucleotides: TGCGCCAGCAGCCCTGGCCAGGGGGCGCGGGGTCGGGCAGATACGCAGTATTTT.

V gene TRBV5-1 combines with J gene TRBJ2-2, with D maybe TRBD2 (5 bases). V lost 0 bases, J lost 8 bases, and 8 bases lay in between. This CDR3 has 13 residues. Germline V gives CDR1 SGHRS, CDR2 YFSETQ. The CDR3 nucleotides read TGCGCCAGCAGCTTGGCCTCGGGGGGGGAGCTGTTTTTT. Encoded protein: CASSLASGGELFF.